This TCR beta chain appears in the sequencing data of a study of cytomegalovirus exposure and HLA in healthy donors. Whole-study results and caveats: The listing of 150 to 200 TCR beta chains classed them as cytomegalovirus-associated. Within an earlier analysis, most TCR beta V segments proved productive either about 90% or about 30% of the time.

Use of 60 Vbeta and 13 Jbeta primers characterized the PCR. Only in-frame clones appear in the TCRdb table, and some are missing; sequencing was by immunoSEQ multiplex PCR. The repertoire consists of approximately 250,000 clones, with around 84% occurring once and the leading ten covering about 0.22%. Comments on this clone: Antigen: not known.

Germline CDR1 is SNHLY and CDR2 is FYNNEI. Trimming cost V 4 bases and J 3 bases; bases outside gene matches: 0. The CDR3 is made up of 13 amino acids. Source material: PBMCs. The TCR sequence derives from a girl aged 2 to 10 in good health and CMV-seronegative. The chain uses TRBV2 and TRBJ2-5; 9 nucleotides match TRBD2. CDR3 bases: TGTGCCAGCAGTGGACTAGCGGAAGAGACCCAGTACTTC. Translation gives CASSGLAEETQYF. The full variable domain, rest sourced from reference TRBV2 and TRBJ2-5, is EPEVTQTPSHQVTQMGQEVILRCVPISNHLYFYWYRQILGQKVEFLVSFYNNEISEKSEIFDDQFSVERPDGSNFTLKIRSTKLEDSAMYFCASSGLAEETQYFGPGTRLLVL.